Here is one T cell receptor beta chain with its context. Data came from immunoSEQ multiplex PCR; TCRdb stores just in-frame clones and leaves some out. The sample comprises tens of thousands of clones, about 90% of which are singletons, and around 0.66% rests with the top ten. Per the germline V gene, CDR1 is SQVTM and CDR2 is ANQGSEA. Trimming removed 4 bases from V and 5 bases from J; junction bases left unmatched: 7. The CDR3 has 13 amino acids. This sample is part of a study of T cell changes during pregnancy in multiple sclerosis. The chain carries TRBV29-1 and TRBJ2-5, with 7 positions matching TRBD2. This TCR came from a female donor with multiple sclerosis, enrolled in a pregnancy study. This specimen was CD4+ T cells from peripheral blood mononuclear cells, taken after pregnancy. CDR3: CSVGGGKVETQYF. In DNA form, the CDR3 reads TGCAGCGTTGGGGGGGGGAAGGTCGAGACCCAGTACTTC.